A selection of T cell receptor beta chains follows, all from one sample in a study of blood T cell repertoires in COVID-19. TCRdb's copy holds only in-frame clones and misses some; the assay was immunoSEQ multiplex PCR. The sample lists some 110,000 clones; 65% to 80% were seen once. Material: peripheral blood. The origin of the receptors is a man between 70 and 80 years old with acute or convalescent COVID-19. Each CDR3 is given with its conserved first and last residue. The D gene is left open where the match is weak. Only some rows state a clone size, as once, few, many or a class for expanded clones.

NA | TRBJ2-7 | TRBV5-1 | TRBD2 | CASSLSVAGTYEQYF | TGCGCCAGCAGCTTGTCGGTAGCGGGAACCTACGAGCAGTACTTC
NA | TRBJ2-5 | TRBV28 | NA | CASSLSNPGKETQYF | TGTGCCAGCAGTTTATCGAATCCAGGGAAAGAGACCCAGTACTTC
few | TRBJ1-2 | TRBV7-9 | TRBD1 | CASSLASGQGVYGYTF | TGTGCCAGCAGCTTAGCCTCGGGACAGGGTGTCTATGGCTACACCTTC
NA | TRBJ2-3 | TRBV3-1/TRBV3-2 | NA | CASSQSLEDTQYF | TGTGCCAGCAGCCAGAGCTTGGAGGATACGCAGTATTTT
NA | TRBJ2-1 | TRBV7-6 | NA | CASSFVFDEQFF | TGTGCCAGCAGCTTTGTTTTCGATGAGCAGTTCTTC
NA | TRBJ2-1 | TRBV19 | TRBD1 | CASSSSPGTGVSRGNEQFF | TGTGCCAGTAGTAGTTCCCCCGGGACAGGGGTTTCCCGGGGCAATGAGCAGTTCTTC
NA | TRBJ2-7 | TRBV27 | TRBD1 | CASRPGQISYEQYF | TGTGCCAGCAGACCGGGACAGATCTCCTACGAGCAGTACTTC
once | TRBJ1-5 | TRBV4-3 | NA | CASSQVPRGQPQHF | TGCGCCAGCAGCCAAGTCCCCCGCGGGCAGCCCCAGCATTTT
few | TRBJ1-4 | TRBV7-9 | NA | CASSRDSFEKLFF | TGTGCCAGCAGCCGCGACTCCTTCGAAAAACTGTTTTTT
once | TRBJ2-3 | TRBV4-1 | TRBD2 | CASSQVAGESDTQYF | TGCGCCAGCAGCCAAGTCGCGGGAGAGTCAGATACGCAGTATTTT
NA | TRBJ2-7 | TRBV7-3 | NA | CASSRDNSYEQYF | TGTGCCAGCAGCAGGGACAACTCCTACGAGCAGTACTTC
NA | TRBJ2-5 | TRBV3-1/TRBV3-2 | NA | CASSQRGGETQYF | TGTGCCAGCAGCCAAAGGGGGGGAGAGACCCAGTACTTC
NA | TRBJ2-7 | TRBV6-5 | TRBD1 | CASRAGTGGFYEQYF | TGTGCCAGCAGAGCCGGGACAGGGGGATTCTACGAGCAGTACTTC
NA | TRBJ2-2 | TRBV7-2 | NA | CASSLALASNTGELFF | TGTGCCAGCAGCTTAGCTCTAGCCTCGAACACCGGGGAGCTGTTTTTT
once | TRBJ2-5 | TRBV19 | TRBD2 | CASSSAGTTQETQYF | TGTGCCAGTAGTTCGGCAGGGACTACCCAAGAGACCCAGTACTTC
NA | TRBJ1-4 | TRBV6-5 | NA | CASLKQGLTNEKLFF | TGTGCCAGTTTGAAACAGGGTCTAACTAATGAAAAACTGTTTTTT
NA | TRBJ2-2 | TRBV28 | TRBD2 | CASRRTSTGELFF | TGTGCCAGCAGACGGACTAGCACCGGGGAGCTGTTTTTT
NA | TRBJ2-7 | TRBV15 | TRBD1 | CATSGDRDNEQYF | TGTGCCACCAGCGGGGACAGGGACAACGAGCAGTACTTC
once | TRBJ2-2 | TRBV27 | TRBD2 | CASSGLAGVTGELFF | TGTGCCAGCAGTGGACTAGCGGGAGTAACCGGGGAGCTGTTTTTT
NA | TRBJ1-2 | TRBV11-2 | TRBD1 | CASSKTGVADYTF | TGTGCCAGCAGCAAGACAGGGGTAGCCGACTACACCTTC
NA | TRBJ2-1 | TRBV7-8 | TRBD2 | CASSLGLAGLGSYNEQFF | TGTGCCAGCAGCTTAGGACTAGCCGGGCTTGGCTCCTACAATGAGCAGTTCTTC
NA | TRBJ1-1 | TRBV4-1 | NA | CASSQVLASTEAFF | TGCGCCAGCAGCCAAGTTCTCGCGTCCACTGAAGCTTTCTTT
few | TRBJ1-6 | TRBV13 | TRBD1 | CATGYLDRDSPLHF | TGTGCCACAGGGTATTTGGACAGGGATTCACCCCTCCACTTT
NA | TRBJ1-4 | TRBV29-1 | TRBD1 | CSVGTGIYEKLFF | TGCAGCGTTGGGACAGGGATTTATGAAAAACTGTTTTTT
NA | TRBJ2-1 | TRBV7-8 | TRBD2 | CASSSPGTSGREQFF | TGTGCCAGCAGCTCACCCGGGACTAGCGGGAGGGAGCAGTTCTTC
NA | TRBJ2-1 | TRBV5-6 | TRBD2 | CASSLVGLVYNEQFF | TGTGCCAGCAGCTTGGTCGGACTAGTCTACAATGAGCAGTTCTTC
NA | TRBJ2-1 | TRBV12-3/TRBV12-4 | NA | CASSLLYRTPQFF | TGTGCCAGCAGTTTATTATACAGGACCCCGCAGTTCTTC
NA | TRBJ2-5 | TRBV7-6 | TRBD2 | CASSPGGTRFLTQYF | TGTGCCAGCAGCCCCGGGGGGACTAGGTTTTTGACCCAGTACTTC
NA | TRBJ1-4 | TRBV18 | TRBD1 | CASSPRTGESTNEKLFF | TGTGCCAGCTCACCGAGGACAGGAGAGAGTACTAATGAAAAACTGTTTTTT
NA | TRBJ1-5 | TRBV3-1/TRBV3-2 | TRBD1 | CASSQAGTDNQPQHF | TGTGCCAGCAGCCAAGCCGGGACAGACAATCAGCCCCAGCATTTT